Below, 15 T cell receptor beta chains from the same sample are listed, as sequenced in a study of OX40 agonist ivuxolimab in advanced cancers. Library construction relied on the immunoSEQ multiplex PCR assay. Not all clones reach the TCRdb copy of this immuneACCESS table, which keeps in-frame sequences only. Checked studies attribute under half of the gap to unresolved V genes and leave the rest unexplained. This sample holds approximately 76,000 clones; approximately 85% were observed only once. Roughly 6% of the sample is held by the ten biggest clonotypes. This material consisted of CD4+ or CD8+ T cells sorted from blood, taken in a trial of the OX40 agonist ivuxolimab. Receptors were obtained from an adult with an advanced solid tumor such as melanoma, head and neck, liver or kidney cancer.

The rearrangement uses TRBV15 and TRBJ2-3, with 8 bases fitting TRBD1. CDR1 and CDR2 from the germline V gene are LNHNV and YYDKDF (reference sequence). CDR3 length: 14 amino acids. After removal of 5 bases from V and 5 bases from J, the junction contained 6 bases not matched to a gene. This CDR3 is CATSPSGGGDTQYF. CDR3 in DNA: TGTGCCACCAGCCCATCAGGGGGCGGAGATACGCAGTATTTT.

V and J are TRBV2 and TRBJ2-2, with D perhaps matching TRBD2 (5 bases). The CDR3 runs to 13 residues. Germline lookup yields CDR1 SNHLY and CDR2 FYNNEI. The V end was cut by 8 bases, the J end by 3 bases, with 10 bases between. This CDR3 is CASPGLYTGELFF. The CDR3 coding sequence is TGTGCCAGCCCTGGACTCTACACCGGGGAGCTGTTTTTT.

This chain joins TRBV6-1 and TRBJ1-2, with D uncertain. The germline CDR1 and CDR2 sequences are MNHNS and SASEGT. Between the trimmed V and J ends, which lost 6 bases and 4 bases, there was a span of 12 bases. This CDR3 is 13 amino acids long. The CDR3 coding sequence is TGTGCCAGCAGCGCCGGGCCCCCCTATGGCTACACCTTC. Protein sequence: CASSAGPPYGYTF.

The genes are TRBV7-2 and TRBJ1-1, with D hard to call. The CDR3 runs 15 residues. With 0 bases removed from V and 1 base from J, the gap between germline ends came to 9 bases. Germline V lookup: CDR1 SGHTA, CDR2 FQGNSA. Here the CDR3 reads CASSLAGRGNTEAFF. The CDR3 nucleotides are TGTGCCAGCAGCTTAGCTGGTCGGGGGAACACTGAAGCTTTCTTT.

The chain couples TRBV15 to TRBJ2-1; D possibly corresponds to TRBD1 (7 bases). Germline CDR1 and CDR2: LNHNV and YYDKDF (reference sequence). The CDR3 loop spans 15 amino acids. Trimming pared 0 bases from V and 8 bases from J, leaving 14 bases between. DNA of the CDR3: TGTGCCACCAGCAGAGATGTGCAGGGGGGACATGAGCAGTTCTTC. Translated, it gives CATSRDVQGGHEQFF.

V and J are TRBV27 and TRBJ2-3; 10 bases align to TRBD2. Trimming at V came to 3 bases and at J to 1 base, leaving 4 bases not matched to a gene. There are 16 residues in the CDR3. Germline V gene sequence: CDR1 MNHEY, CDR2 SMNVEV (reference sequence). The CDR3 DNA is TGTGCCAGCAGTTTGGAGCGGGGGGGCGGCACAGATACGCAGTATTTT. It translates to CASSLERGGGTDTQYF.

V is TRBV7-8 and J is TRBJ1-1, with D possibly matching TRBD1 (5 bases). This CDR3 has 15 residues. V was cut by 5 bases and J by 1 base, with 14 bases left in between. Germline V gene lookup returns CDR1 SGHVS and CDR2 FQNEAQ. This CDR3 is CASSPRSTANTEAFF. Written as DNA, the CDR3 is TGTGCCAGCAGCCCCCGATCGACAGCGAACACTGAAGCTTTCTTT.

For this clone: A read error may account for a junction end that differs from germline. This chain connects TRBV14 to TRBJ2-7, with 8 bases matching TRBD2. There are 13 residues in the CDR3. Germline V gene sequence: CDR1 SGHDN, CDR2 FVKESK. The CDR3, as DNA: TGTGCCAGCAGCCAAGATAGGACGGGGGGGCGGAACTTC. Protein: CASSQDRTGGRNF.

This clone has more than one count but fewer than ten. The chain carries TRBV6-1 and TRBJ1-6, with TRBD1 identical over 8 bases. J gave up 9 bases and V 3 bases, and 7 bases lay outside the gene matches. The CDR3 covers 15 residues. Germline CDR1 MNHNS, CDR2 SASEGT. The CDR3 spells CASSDRGLFISPLHF. For the CDR3, the DNA is TGTGCCAGCAGTGACAGGGGGCTCTTCATTTCACCCCTCCACTTT.

This sequence joins TRBV19 and TRBJ2-3; TRBD2 matches 11 bases. There are 17 residues in the CDR3. The trim removed 5 bases at V and 2 bases at J, leaving 9 bases unmatched. Germline V lookup: CDR1 LNHDA, CDR2 SQIVND (reference sequence). The CDR3 sequence: CASSLFSGRVDTDTQYF. DNA of the CDR3: TGTGCCAGTAGTCTTTTTAGCGGGAGGGTTGACACAGATACGCAGTATTTT.

The genes are TRBV10-3 and TRBJ2-7; weak D call: TRBD2 (6 bases). This CDR3 has 15 residues. The V end lost 0 bases, the J end lost 6 bases, and 15 bases lay between the germline ends. Looked up from germline, CDR1 is ENHRY and CDR2 is SYGVKD. The CDR3 region is CAISESKGLTSEQYF. As DNA, the CDR3 is TGTGCCATCAGTGAGTCGAAAGGACTAACGAGCGAGCAGTACTTC.

This rearrangement joins TRBV23-1 to TRBJ2-7, with D possibly being TRBD1 or TRBD2 (5 bases each). TRBV23-1 is marked as an open reading frame, function uncertain. V was cut by 4 bases and J by 5 bases, with 15 bases left in between. CDR3 length equals 14 residues. DNA of the CDR3: TGCGCCAGCAGTCCCCCCGGGACGGATCACGAGCAGTACTTC. Its protein product is CASSPPGTDHEQYF.

V is TRBV11-2 and J is TRBJ2-7; D call uncertain. Germline V gene data show CDR1 as SGHAT and CDR2 as FQNNGV. The CDR3 spans 13 residues. Trimming pared 5 bases from V and 2 bases from J, leaving 10 bases between. The CDR3 coding sequence is TGTGCCAGCAGCCGACTTGGCGCCTACGAGCAGTACTTC. This codes for CASSRLGAYEQYF. Based on the CDR3 plus reference TRBV11-2 and TRBJ2-7, the full variable domain is EAGVAQSPRYKIIEKRQSVAFWCNPISGHATLYWYQQILGQGPKLLIQFQNNGVVDDSQLPKDRFSAERLKGVDSTLKIQPAKLEDSAVYLCASSRLGAYEQYFGPGTRLTVT.

The CDR3 coding sequence is TGTGCCAGTAGTATAGGAGGTTCAGGAGCCCTGGGCAATGAGCAGTTCTTC. Translation gives CASSIGGSGALGNEQFF. V is TRBV19 and J is TRBJ2-1; no firm D call. The CDR3 has 17 amino acids. V lost 1 base, J lost 6 bases, and 19 bases lay in between. In germline, CDR1 is LNHDA, CDR2 SQIVND (reference sequence). The entire variable domain, with the rest obtained from reference TRBV19 and TRBJ2-1, is as follows: DGGITQSPKYLFRKEGQNVTLSCEQNLNHDAMYWYRQDPGQGLRLIYYSQIVNDFQKGDIAEGYSVSREKKESFPLTVTSAQKNPTAFYLCASSIGGSGALGNEQFFGPGTRLTVL.

The chain carries TRBV4-3 and TRBJ1-2, with TRBD1 matching over 7 bases. Germline trimming cut 0 bases from V and 2 bases from J; bases unmatched to any gene: 6. CDR1 and CDR2 (germline): LGHNA, YSLEER. There are 16 residues in the CDR3. The CDR3 bases are TGCGCCAGCAGCCAAGATTCGGGACAGCCGAACTATGGCTACACCTTC. This sequence encodes CASSQDSGQPNYGYTF.